A selection of T cell receptor beta chains follows, all from one sample in a study of memory CD4+ T cells and cytomegalovirus serostatus. Clones were read by immunoSEQ multiplex PCR, and TCRdb kept only the in-frame ones, dropping some. The sample yields around 54,000 clones, around four fifths seen once. Input material: memory CD4+ T cells from blood. The receptors here all came from an adult in good health and CMV-seronegative. The CDR3 runs from the conserved cysteine through the conserved F or W. A D gene is named only where the DNA matches it firmly. A row's size may be missing; if present it is once, few, many or a size class.

>TRBJ2-7|TRBD1|.|TRBV18
TGTGCCAGCTCCGCTCAAGTGGGGACAGTGCTAAATTACGAGCAGTACTTC
CASSAQVGTVLNYEQYF
>TRBJ1-5|TRBD1|.|TRBV19
TGTGCCAGTAGTACGGACAGGGCGCACAATCAGCCCCAGCATTTT
CASSTDRAHNQPQHF
>TRBJ1-1|.|.|TRBV15
TGTGCCACCAGCAGAGATGAAGGAGCAGAAGCTTTCTTT
CATSRDEGAEAFF
>TRBJ1-5|.|.|TRBV6-1
TGTGCCAGCAGTGTTGGACGCAATCAGCCCCAGCATTTT
CASSVGRNQPQHF
>TRBJ2-7|.|.|TRBV7-8
TGTGCCAGCAGCTTAGCGACTAGGACCGACGAGCAGTACTTC
CASSLATRTDEQYF
>TRBJ2-7|.|.|TRBV6-1
TGTGCCAGCAGACTACAGGACAGGACTACCTACGAGCAGTACTTC
CASRLQDRTTYEQYF
>TRBJ1-2|.|few|TRBV30
TGTGCCTGGAGTGTAAGGCGGACAAACTATGGCTACACCTTC
CAWSVRRTNYGYTF
>TRBJ1-2|TRBD1|.|TRBV18
TGTGCCAGCTCCCTCGGACAGGCGGATGGCTACACCTTC
CASSLGQADGYTF
>TRBJ1-5|TRBD1|.|TRBV19
TGTGCCGGAGGGGGCGAACAGCCCCAGCATTTT
CAGGGEQPQHF
>TRBJ1-1|TRBD1|.|TRBV29-1
TGCAGCGTAGACAGGGCGAACACTGAAGCTTTCTTT
CSVDRANTEAFF
>TRBJ1-4|.|.|TRBV4-1
TGCGCCAGCAGCCAAGCCCCCCTCGTCGATGCCACAACTAATGAAAAACTGTTTTTT
CASSQAPLVDATTNEKLFF
>TRBJ2-3|TRBD1|.|TRBV30
TGTGCCTGGATTAATCCGGGACAGCCCACAGATACGCAGTATTTT
CAWINPGQPTDTQYF
>TRBJ2-7|.|few|TRBV18
TGTGCCAGCTCGACACAGGGACGCGAGCAGTACTTC
CASSTQGREQYF
>TRBJ1-2|.|once|TRBV6-1
TGTGCCAGCACAGGTTCCCTTTATTATGGCTACACCTTC
CASTGSLYYGYTF
>TRBJ1-1|.|.|TRBV5-4
TGTGCCAGCAGCTTGGTCGGTGGGAACACTGAAGCTTTCTTT
CASSLVGGNTEAFF
>TRBJ2-3|.|.|TRBV5-4
TGTGCCAGCAGCTTGGCCTCACAGGGTACGCAGTATTTT
CASSLASQGTQYF
>TRBJ1-2|.|.|TRBV14
TGTGCCAGCAGCCAAGATCTGGAGGGTGGCTACACCTTC
CASSQDLEGGYTF
>TRBJ2-1|TRBD2|.|TRBV7-7
TGTGCTAGCAGCCCCCAAGTAGCGGGGGAGCAGTTCTTC
CASSPQVAGEQFF
>TRBJ1-1|.|.|TRBV6-1
TGTGCCAGCAGCTCTAGGGTGGCGAACACTGAAGCTTTCTTT
CASSSRVANTEAFF
>TRBJ2-6|TRBD1|.|TRBV19
TGTGCCACCTCAATTCAGGGACAGCGTTCCTACCCCTCTGGGGCCAACGTCCTGACTTTC
CATSIQGQRSYPSGANVLTF
>TRBJ2-6|.|.|TRBV10-3
TGTGCCGCTAGGGAAACCAACGTCCTGACTTTC
CAARETNVLTF
>TRBJ1-5|.|.|TRBV4-1
TGCGCCAGCAGCCAAGGCGGGTCCTTCGTGTCGAGCAATCAGCCCCAGCATTTT
CASSQGGSFVSSNQPQHF
>TRBJ2-7|.|few|TRBV11-2
TGTGCCAGCAGCTCATATATGGCGTACGAGCAGTACTTC
CASSSYMAYEQYF
>TRBJ1-3|TRBD1|.|TRBV5-1
TGCGCCAGCAGCGGGGACAGGGCTGGAAACACCATATATTTT
CASSGDRAGNTIYF
>TRBJ2-1|.|.|TRBV11-2
TGTGCCAGCAGCTTAGATTTTCTGAGCGCGAGGAAGCACAATGAGCAGTTCTTC
CASSLDFLSARKHNEQFF
>TRBJ1-2|.|.|TRBV28
TGTGCCAGCAGTTTAACGGGGTTGATTGGCTACACCTTC
CASSLTGLIGYTF
>TRBJ1-2|.|.|TRBV30
TGTGCCTGGAGCAGGGGACCCTATGGCTACACCTTC
CAWSRGPYGYTF
>TRBJ2-5|.|few|TRBV7-9
TGTGCCAGCAGCTCGTATCTCCCGGCTCGGGGGGAGACCCAGTACTTC
CASSSYLPARGETQYF
>TRBJ2-7|.|.|TRBV6-5
TGTGCCAGCGGGGAGTACGAGCAGTACTTC
CASGEYEQYF
>TRBJ2-3|.|.|TRBV5-6
TGTGCCAGCAGCTTGGACAGGGAGACAGATACGCAGTATTTT
CASSLDRETDTQYF
>TRBJ1-2|.|.|TRBV28
TGTGCCATCGGGACGGCGGACTATGGCTACACCTTC
CAIGTADYGYTF
>TRBJ2-5|TRBD1|.|TRBV19
TGTGCCAGTAGTACGGGACAGGGCCAAGAGACCCAGTACTTC
CASSTGQGQETQYF
>TRBJ2-7|TRBD2|.|TRBV27
TGTGCCAGCAGGTCGGGACTAGCGGGAAAGTACGAGCAGTACTTC
CASRSGLAGKYEQYF
>TRBJ1-2|TRBD1|.|TRBV6-1
TGTGCCAGCAGTGGATGGCGGACAGGGCACAATGGCTACACCTTC
CASSGWRTGHNGYTF
>TRBJ1-2|TRBD1|.|TRBV18
TGTGCCAGCTCACCACGGGACAGGGGACCCATTGTCGGTGGCTACACCTTC
CASSPRDRGPIVGGYTF
>TRBJ2-7|TRBD1|.|TRBV13
TGTGCCAGCAGCTTCCGGGACAGGGTCTCCTACGAGCAGTACTTC
CASSFRDRVSYEQYF
>TRBJ2-5|.|.|TRBV14
TGTGCCAGCAGCCAAGGGAGTAGTCCGAGCGGGACCCAGTACTTC
CASSQGSSPSGTQYF
>TRBJ2-1|.|.|TRBV28
TGTGCCAGCAGTTTACCTTCCCCGCGGCGAGTCAATGAGCAGTTCTTC
CASSLPSPRRVNEQFF
>TRBJ1-1|.|few|TRBV30
TGTGCCTGGGAAAACAGGGTCACTGAAGCTTTCTTT
CAWENRVTEAFF
>TRBJ2-7|.|.|TRBV28
TGCGGCCCGGGACGGGGAACTGCCTACGAGCAGTACTTC
CGPGRGTAYEQYF
>TRBJ1-6|.|.|TRBV30
TGTGCCTGGAGTGTACCCCACCTCAGCTCCTATAATTCACCCCTCCACTTT
CAWSVPHLSSYNSPLHF
>TRBJ2-7|.|.|TRBV10-3
TGTGCCATCAGCCAATCCTACGAGCAGTACTTC
CAISQSYEQYF
>TRBJ1-5|.|.|TRBV19
TGTGCCAGTAGTATTCGGGTTAATCAGCCCCAGCATTTT
CASSIRVNQPQHF
>TRBJ2-1|.|.|TRBV30
TGTGCCTGGAGTGTTTCTTTTACGGGGTTCGGTGAGCAGTTCTTC
CAWSVSFTGFGEQFF
>TRBJ1-5|.|once|TRBV7-2
TGTGCCAGCAGCCTATCGGGCCCGGGGAATCAGCCCCAGCATTTT
CASSLSGPGNQPQHF